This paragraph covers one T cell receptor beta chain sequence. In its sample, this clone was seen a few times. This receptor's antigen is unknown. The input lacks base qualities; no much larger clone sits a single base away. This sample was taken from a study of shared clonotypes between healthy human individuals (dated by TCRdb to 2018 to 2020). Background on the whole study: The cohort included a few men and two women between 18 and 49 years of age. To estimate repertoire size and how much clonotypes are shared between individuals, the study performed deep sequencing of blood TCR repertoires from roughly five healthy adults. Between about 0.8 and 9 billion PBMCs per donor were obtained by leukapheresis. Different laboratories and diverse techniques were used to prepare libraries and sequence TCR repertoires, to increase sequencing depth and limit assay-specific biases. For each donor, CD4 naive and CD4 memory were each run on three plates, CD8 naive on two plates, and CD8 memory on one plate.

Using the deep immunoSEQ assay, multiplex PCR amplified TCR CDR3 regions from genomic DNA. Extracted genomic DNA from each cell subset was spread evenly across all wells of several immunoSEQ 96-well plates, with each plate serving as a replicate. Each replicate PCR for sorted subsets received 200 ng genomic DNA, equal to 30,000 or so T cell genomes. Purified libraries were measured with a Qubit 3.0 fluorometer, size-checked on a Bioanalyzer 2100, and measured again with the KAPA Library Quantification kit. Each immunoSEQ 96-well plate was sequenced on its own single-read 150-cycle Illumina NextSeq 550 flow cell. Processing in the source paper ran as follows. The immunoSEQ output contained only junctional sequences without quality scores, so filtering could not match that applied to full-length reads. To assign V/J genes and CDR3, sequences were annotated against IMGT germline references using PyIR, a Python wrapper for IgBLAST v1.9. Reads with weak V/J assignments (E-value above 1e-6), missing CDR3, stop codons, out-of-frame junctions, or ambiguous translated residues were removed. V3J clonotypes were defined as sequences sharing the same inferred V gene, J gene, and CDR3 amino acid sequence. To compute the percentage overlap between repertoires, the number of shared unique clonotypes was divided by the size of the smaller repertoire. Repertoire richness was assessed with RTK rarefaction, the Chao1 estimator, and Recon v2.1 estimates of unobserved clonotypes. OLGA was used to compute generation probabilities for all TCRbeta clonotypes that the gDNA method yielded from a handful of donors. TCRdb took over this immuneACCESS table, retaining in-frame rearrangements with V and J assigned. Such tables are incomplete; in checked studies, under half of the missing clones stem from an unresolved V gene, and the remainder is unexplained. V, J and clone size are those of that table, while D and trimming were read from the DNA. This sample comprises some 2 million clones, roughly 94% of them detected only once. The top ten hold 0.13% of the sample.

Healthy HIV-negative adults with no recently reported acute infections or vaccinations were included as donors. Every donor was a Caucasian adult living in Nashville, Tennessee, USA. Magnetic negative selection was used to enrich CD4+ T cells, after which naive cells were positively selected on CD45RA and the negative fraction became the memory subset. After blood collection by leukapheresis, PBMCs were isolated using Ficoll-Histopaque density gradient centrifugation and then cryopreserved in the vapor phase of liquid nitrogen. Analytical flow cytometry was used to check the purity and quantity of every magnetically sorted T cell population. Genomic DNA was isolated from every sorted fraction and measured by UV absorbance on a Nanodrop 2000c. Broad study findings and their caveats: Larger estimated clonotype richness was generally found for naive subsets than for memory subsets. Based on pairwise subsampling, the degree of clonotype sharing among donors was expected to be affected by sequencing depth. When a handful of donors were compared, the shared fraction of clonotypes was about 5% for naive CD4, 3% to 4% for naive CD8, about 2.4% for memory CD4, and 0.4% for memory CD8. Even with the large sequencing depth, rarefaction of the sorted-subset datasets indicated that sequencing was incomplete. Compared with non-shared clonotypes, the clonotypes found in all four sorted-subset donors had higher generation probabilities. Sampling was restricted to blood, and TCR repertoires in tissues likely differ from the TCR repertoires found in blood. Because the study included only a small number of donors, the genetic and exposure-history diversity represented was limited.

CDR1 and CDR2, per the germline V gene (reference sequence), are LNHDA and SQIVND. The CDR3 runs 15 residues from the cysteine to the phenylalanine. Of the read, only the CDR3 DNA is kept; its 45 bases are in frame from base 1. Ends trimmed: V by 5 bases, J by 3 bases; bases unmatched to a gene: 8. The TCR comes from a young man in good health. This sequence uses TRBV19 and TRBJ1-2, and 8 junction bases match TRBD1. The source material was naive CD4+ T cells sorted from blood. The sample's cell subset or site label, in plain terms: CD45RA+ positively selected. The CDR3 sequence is CASSLTGGPHYGYTF. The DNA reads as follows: TGTGCCAGTAGTTTAACAGGGGGACCTCACTATGGCTACACCTTC.